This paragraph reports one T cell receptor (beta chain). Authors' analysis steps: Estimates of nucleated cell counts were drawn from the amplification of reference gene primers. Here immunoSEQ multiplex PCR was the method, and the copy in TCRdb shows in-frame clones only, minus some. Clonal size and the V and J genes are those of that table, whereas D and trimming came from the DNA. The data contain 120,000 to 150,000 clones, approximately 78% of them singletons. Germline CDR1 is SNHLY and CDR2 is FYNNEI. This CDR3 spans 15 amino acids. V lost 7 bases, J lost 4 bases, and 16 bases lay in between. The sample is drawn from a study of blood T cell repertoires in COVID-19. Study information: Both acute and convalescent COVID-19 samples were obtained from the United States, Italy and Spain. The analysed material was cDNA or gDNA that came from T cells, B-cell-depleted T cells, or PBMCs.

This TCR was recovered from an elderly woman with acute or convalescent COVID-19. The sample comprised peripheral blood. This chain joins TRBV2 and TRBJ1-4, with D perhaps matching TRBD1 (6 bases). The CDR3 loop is CASKRVRGGNEKLFF. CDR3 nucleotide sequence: TGTGCCAGCAAAAGAGTTAGGGGGGGTAATGAAAAACTGTTTTTT. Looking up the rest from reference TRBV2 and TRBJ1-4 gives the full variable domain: EPEVTQTPSHQVTQMGQEVILRCVPISNHLYFYWYRQILGQKVEFLVSFYNNEISEKSEIFDDQFSVERPDGSNFTLKIRSTKLEDSAMYFCASKRVRGGNEKLFFGSGTQLSVL.